The 11 T cell receptor beta chains presented below share a single source sample, sequenced in a study of control samples from healthy donors and cancer patients. Produced via immunoSEQ multiplex PCR; TCRdb's table is partial and in-frame only. This table holds about 160,000 clones, 96% found once. The sequenced sample was blood. The receptors here all came from a woman aged 25 to 39 in good health.

The rearrangement links TRBV7-9 to TRBJ1-1; TRBD1 is a possible D gene (5 bases). CDR1 and CDR2 (germline): SEHNR, FQNEAQ (reference sequence). The CDR3 consists of 14 residues. V gave up 1 base and J gave up 3 bases, with 9 bases separating them. The CDR3 region is CASSLGRVDTEAFF. Written as DNA, the CDR3 is TGTGCCAGCAGCTTAGGCAGGGTCGACACTGAAGCTTTCTTT.

This clone appeared once. The rearrangement links TRBV7-2 to TRBJ1-5; tentative D call: TRBD1 (6 bases). Germline V gives CDR1 SGHTA, CDR2 FQGNSA. This CDR3 spans 14 amino acids. Trimming took off 5 bases at V and 6 bases at J, with 14 bases between the two ends. The CDR3 DNA is TGTGCCAGCAGCCGCCCGGGGGGCAGTCAGCCCCAGCATTTT. Protein product: CASSRPGGSQPQHF.

This clone was seen just once. This chain connects TRBV6-5 to TRBJ1-4; possible D gene TRBD1, 5 bases. The CDR3 sequence is 14 residues long. From germline, CDR1 is MNHEY and CDR2 SVGAGI. The V end lost 6 bases, the J end lost 7 bases, and 15 bases lay between the germline ends. The CDR3 loop reads CASSRDLEPEKLFF. The CDR3 coding sequence is TGTGCCAGCAGCCGGGACCTTGAACCTGAAAAACTGTTTTTT.

This CDR3 reads CASSLSLGSYEQYF. DNA for the CDR3: TGTGCCAGTAGCCTATCACTGGGGTCCTACGAGCAGTACTTC. The rearrangement links TRBV19 to TRBJ2-7; D gene uncertain. This CDR3 region has 14 residues. V was cut by 6 bases and J by 1 base, with 13 bases left in between. In germline, CDR1 is LNHDA, CDR2 SQIVND (reference sequence).

V gene TRBV5-6 combines with J gene TRBJ2-5; D unclear. The CDR3 contains 11 residues. The V and J ends lost 0 bases and 7 bases respectively, with 4 bases between them. In germline, CDR1 is SGHDT, CDR2 YYEEEE. This CDR3 reads CASSLGGTQYF. The CDR3 DNA follows: TGTGCCAGCAGCTTGGGGGGGACCCAGTACTTC.

V gene TRBV10-1 combines with J gene TRBJ1-5, with D maybe TRBD1 (6 bases). Germline CDR1 is WNHNN and CDR2 is SYGVQD (reference sequence). V dropped 11 bases and J dropped 4 bases, with 15 bases sitting between them. The CDR3 loop spans 13 amino acids. The CDR3 DNA is TGCGCCGCGGAGGGGGGGGCGAATCAGCCCCAGCATTTT. This sequence encodes CAAEGGANQPQHF.

The chain combines TRBV5-1 with TRBJ1-1; maybe TRBD1 (6 bases). Deletions cut 0 bases from V and 0 bases from J, with 9 bases between. The germline gives CDR1 SGHRS, CDR2 YFSETQ. The CDR3 has 15 residues. CDR3 nucleotide sequence: TGCGCCAGCAGCTTGGACCGGGGGCTGAACACTGAAGCTTTCTTT. Its protein product is CASSLDRGLNTEAFF.

This chain links TRBV12-3 or TRBV12-4 with TRBJ1-2; D not resolved. The V gene lost 1 base and the J gene lost 8 bases, with 11 bases spanning the gap. CDR3 size: 13 residues. The CDR3 sequence is CASSLGPGVGYTF. DNA for the CDR3: TGTGCCAGCAGTTTAGGGCCCGGGGTCGGCTACACCTTC.

This clone was picked up one time. This chain joins TRBV20-1 and TRBJ2-1; TRBD2 might be the D (6 bases). The CDR3 runs to 11 residues. CDR1 DFQATT and CDR2 SNEGSKA come from the germline V gene (reference sequence). With 6 bases removed from V and 10 bases from J, the gap between germline ends came to 13 bases. CDR3 bases: TGCAGTGCAATGCGGGACCCCGAGCAGTTCTTC. The encoded protein is CSAMRDPEQFF.

The chain recombines TRBV28 with TRBJ2-1, with 7 bases identical to TRBD1. The length of the CDR3 is 14 residues. The V gene end was trimmed by 7 bases and the J gene end by 0 bases; junction bases not matched to a gene: 3. Per the germline V gene, CDR1 is MDHEN and CDR2 is SYDVKM. CDR3 amino acids: CASKDRASYNEQFF. CDR3 coding DNA: TGTGCCAGCAAAGACAGGGCCTCCTACAATGAGCAGTTCTTC.

This rearrangement joins TRBV7-8 to TRBJ1-2; the match to TRBD1 covers 7 bases. With 5 bases clipped from V and 5 bases from J, the junction kept 14 bases outside the gene matches. CDR1 and CDR2 from the germline V gene are SGHVS and FQNEAQ. The CDR3 spans 16 residues. The CDR3 DNA reads as TGTGCCAGCAGCCCCAGGGGGGCCCTTGTCGGGTATGGCTACACCTTC. Amino acid sequence: CASSPRGALVGYGYTF.